The 5 T cell receptor beta chains reported below all come from one sample, sequenced in a study of OX40 agonist ivuxolimab in advanced cancers. The protocol was immunoSEQ multiplex PCR, while the TCRdb copy is restricted to in-frame clones and leaves out a portion. The sample includes about 46,000 clones, about nine tenths of them seen just once. The starting material was CD4+ or CD8+ T cells sorted from blood, obtained in a trial of the OX40 agonist ivuxolimab. The origin of the receptors is an adult with an advanced solid tumor such as melanoma, head and neck, liver or kidney cancer.

The rearrangement joins TRBV28 to TRBJ1-4, with 8 bases aligning to TRBD1. This CDR3 contains 17 residues. CDR1 is MDHEN, CDR2 SYDVKM, per germline. V was clipped by 3 bases and J by 7 bases; unmatched bases: 13. The CDR3: CASSFEPGGGSGEKLFF. The CDR3 nucleotides read TGTGCCAGCAGTTTTGAACCAGGGGGCGGCTCGGGTGAAAAACTGTTTTTT.

The rearrangement links TRBV19 to TRBJ1-1, with D possibly TRBD1 on 6 matching bases. This CDR3 has 14 amino acids. Looked up from germline, CDR1 is LNHDA and CDR2 is SQIVND (reference sequence). With 7 bases removed from V and 1 base from J, the gap between germline ends came to 13 bases. CDR3 protein: CASNVRGPNTEAFF. DNA for the CDR3: TGTGCCAGTAACGTCAGGGGACCGAACACTGAAGCTTTCTTT.

The chain carries TRBV19 and TRBJ1-1, with 7 bases that match TRBD1. This CDR3 spans 14 amino acids. With 7 bases clipped from V and 3 bases from J, the junction kept 8 bases outside the gene matches. Germline loops: CDR1 LNHDA, CDR2 SQIVND (reference sequence). The DNA for the CDR3 is TGTGCCAGTATCGCCGGGACAGATTACACTGAAGCTTTCTTT. Translated: CASIAGTDYTEAFF.

V usage is TRBV30 and J usage is TRBJ1-1; possibly TRBD1 for D (6 bases). CDR1 is GTSNPN, CDR2 SVGIG, per germline (reference sequence). Deletions cut 1 base from V and 5 bases from J, with 8 bases between. This CDR3 has 12 residues. CDR3 in DNA: TGTGCCTGGAGTGATACAGGGACTGAAGCTTTCTTT. This sequence encodes CAWSDTGTEAFF.

This chain connects TRBV27 to TRBJ1-5; the match to TRBD1 covers 7 bases. The CDR3 has 16 amino acids. Looked up from germline, CDR1 is MNHEY and CDR2 is SMNVEV (reference sequence). J gave up 0 bases and V 7 bases, and 9 bases lay outside the gene matches. The CDR3 spells CASKPGTADSNQPQHF. The CDR3 region has the DNA TGTGCCAGCAAGCCCGGGACAGCAGATAGCAATCAGCCCCAGCATTTT.